These T cell receptor beta chains were read from a single sample in a study of a mutant IDH1 vaccine in newly diagnosed glioma. No cognate antigen is known for these TCRs. Sequenced by immunoSEQ multiplex PCR; TCRdb stores in-frame clones only, minus some. The repertoire holds about 50,000 clones, with roughly 78% as singletons. The sequencing here drew on PBMCs, taken from a glioma patient whose treatment included an IDH1 peptide vaccine. These receptors all come from a man aged 50 or older with glioma. CDR3s include the opening cysteine and the closing phenylalanine or tryptophan. The order of the fields is V gene, clone size, D gene, J gene, CDR3 protein, CDR3 DNA. D genes are given only for firm matches. Not every row has a clone size; where given, it reads once, few, many or a size class.

TRBV12-5	.	.	TRBJ2-5	CASAPRGKETQYF	TGTGCTAGTGCCCCAAGGGGCAAAGAGACCCAGTACTTC
TRBV6-7	medium-sized	.	TRBJ1-5	CASRFREGYSNQPQHF	TGTGCCAGCAGGTTCAGGGAGGGATATAGCAATCAGCCCCAGCATTTT
TRBV29-1	once	.	TRBJ1-5	CSVGAGNQPQHF	TGCAGCGTTGGTGCAGGGAATCAGCCCCAGCATTTT
TRBV7-8	.	.	TRBJ1-1	CASSRQANTEAFF	TGTGCCAGCAGCAGACAGGCGAACACTGAAGCTTTCTTT
TRBV5-1	.	.	TRBJ1-5	CASSLLPSNQPQHF	TGCGCCAGCAGCTTGTTACCTAGCAATCAGCCCCAGCATTTT
TRBV15	.	.	TRBJ2-6	CATSRGVLLGSGANVLTF	TGTGCCACCAGCAGAGGAGTATTGCTGGGCTCTGGGGCCAACGTCCTGACTTTC
TRBV6-6	.	.	TRBJ2-7	CASLVRGGHSYEQYF	TGTGCCAGCCTCGTGAGGGGGGGGCACTCCTACGAGCAGTACTTC
TRBV7-2	.	TRBD1	TRBJ1-2	CASSSAGTEGLHGYTF	TGTGCCAGCAGCTCAGCCGGGACAGAGGGTCTCCATGGCTACACCTTC
TRBV6-5	.	.	TRBJ2-7	CASSYTGGGGSEQYF	TGTGCCAGCAGTTACACAGGGGGGGGTGGGAGTGAGCAGTACTTC
TRBV6-5	.	TRBD1	TRBJ1-2	CATKPPGQTAGGYTF	TGTGCCACCAAACCACCGGGACAGACGGCAGGTGGCTACACCTTC
TRBV6-1	few	.	TRBJ1-2	CASSESPGLYGYTF	TGTGCCAGCAGTGAATCCCCAGGCCTCTATGGCTACACCTTC
TRBV27	.	.	TRBJ1-5	CASSLYGERRTQPQHF	TGTGCCAGCAGTTTATATGGGGAAAGGCGGACTCAGCCCCAGCATTTT
TRBV19	.	.	TRBJ1-1	CASSIGPNTEAFF	TGTGCCAGTAGTATCGGGCCTAACACTGAAGCTTTCTTT
TRBV6-1	.	.	TRBJ1-4	CASSEVGTVKLFF	TGTGCCAGCAGTGAAGTCGGGACTGTAAAACTGTTTTTT
TRBV19	.	TRBD1	TRBJ1-2	CASSKAGTGGSFGYGYTF	TGTGCCAGTAGTAAAGCAGGGACAGGGGGCTCGTTCGGCTATGGCTACACCTTC
TRBV5-6	.	.	TRBJ2-7	CASSLTVSSRGHYEQYF	TGTGCCAGCAGCTTGACAGTTAGTTCTCGCGGACACTACGAGCAGTACTTC
TRBV19	.	.	TRBJ2-5	CASSSIKETQYF	TGTGCCAGTAGTTCGATTAAAGAGACCCAGTACTTC
TRBV20-1	.	.	TRBJ2-7	CSARMGYEQYF	TGCAGTGCTAGAATGGGCTACGAGCAGTACTTC
TRBV9	.	.	TRBJ2-3	CASSPPGSTDTQYF	TGTGCCAGCAGCCCACCAGGTAGCACAGATACGCAGTATTTT
TRBV23-1	few	TRBD1	TRBJ1-1	CASSQSDRGDTEAFF	TGCGCCAGCAGTCAATCCGACAGGGGAGATACTGAAGCTTTCTTT
TRBV29-1	once	TRBD1	TRBJ2-7	CSVDAGTGSAGQYF	TGCAGCGTTGACGCCGGGACAGGTTCAGCCGGGCAGTACTTC
TRBV7-9	.	.	TRBJ1-2	CASSSGADYGYTF	TGTGCCAGCAGCTCGGGGGCGGACTATGGCTACACCTTC
TRBV28	once	.	TRBJ1-1	CASSLLNTEAFF	TGTGCCAGCAGTTTATTGAACACTGAAGCTTTCTTT
TRBV10-1	few	.	TRBJ1-1	CASSEQLEGVAFF	TGCGCCAGCAGTGAACAGTTGGAGGGGGTCGCTTTCTTT
TRBV7-7	.	TRBD2	TRBJ2-5	CASGDTQETQYF	TGTGCTAGCGGGGACACTCAAGAGACCCAGTACTTC
TRBV27	.	.	TRBJ1-5	CASRPNQGGQPQHF	TGTGCCAGCAGACCTAACCAGGGTGGGCAGCCCCAGCATTTT
TRBV25-1	.	.	TRBJ1-2	CASSVHTVGQDNYGYTF	TGTGCCAGCAGTGTACACACCGTGGGTCAGGATAACTATGGCTACACCTTC
TRBV2	.	TRBD1	TRBJ1-1	CASSEGQGAMNTEAFF	TGTGCCAGCAGTGAAGGCCAGGGGGCGATGAACACTGAAGCTTTCTTT
TRBV29-1	few	.	TRBJ1-1	CSVDPSGTEAFF	TGCAGCGTTGACCCTTCGGGGACTGAAGCTTTCTTT
TRBV2	.	TRBD1	TRBJ1-1	CASTLLGQAGTEAFF	TGTGCCAGCACTCTATTGGGACAGGCGGGCACTGAAGCTTTCTTT
TRBV6-6	.	.	TRBJ2-5	CASSPAGSQETQYF	TGTGCCAGCAGTCCAGCGGGTTCGCAAGAGACCCAGTACTTC
TRBV6-1	.	.	TRBJ1-5	CASRTGTRSNQPQHF	TGTGCCAGCAGGACCGGGACGAGGAGCAATCAGCCCCAGCATTTT
TRBV27	.	.	TRBJ1-3	CASRPLGNSGNTIYF	TGTGCCAGCAGGCCATTAGGCAACTCTGGAAACACCATATATTTT
TRBV4-1	.	.	TRBJ1-1	CASSQDPGRRMNTEAFF	TGCGCCAGCAGCCAAGATCCGGGCAGAAGGATGAACACTGAAGCTTTCTTT
TRBV19	few	.	TRBJ2-2	CASGELTGELFF	TGTGCCTCGGGGGAACTCACCGGGGAGCTGTTTTTT
TRBV5-4	.	TRBD1	TRBJ1-2	CASSFPGGGGYTF	TGTGCCAGCAGCTTTCCAGGGGGTGGTGGCTACACCTTC
TRBV13	.	TRBD2	TRBJ2-5	CASSLGGGGAQETQYF	TGTGCCAGCAGCTTAGGGGGCGGGGGGGCCCAAGAGACCCAGTACTTC
TRBV4-1	few	TRBD1	TRBJ1-6	CASRISGTENSPLHF	TGCGCCAGCAGAATTTCCGGGACAGAGAATTCACCCCTCCACTTT
TRBV6-6	few	.	TRBJ1-5	CASRHGDSSNQPQHF	TGTGCCAGCAGGCACGGGGATTCGAGCAATCAGCCCCAGCATTTT
TRBV29-1	few	.	TRBJ1-1	CSVEEAPAGAEAFF	TGCAGCGTTGAAGAGGCCCCGGCGGGAGCTGAAGCTTTCTTT
TRBV7-9	.	TRBD1	TRBJ1-4	CASSSGQGIEKLFF	TGTGCCAGCAGCTCGGGACAGGGAATTGAAAAACTGTTTTTT
TRBV7-2	few	TRBD1	TRBJ2-2	CASSFGTGITGELFF	TGTGCCAGCAGCTTCGGGACAGGGATCACCGGGGAGCTGTTTTTT
TRBV11-2	.	.	TRBJ2-5	CASSLGAGIQETQYF	TGTGCCAGCAGCTTAGGTGCGGGCATCCAAGAGACCCAGTACTTC
TRBV23-1	.	.	TRBJ1-2	CASCTPGQPNYGYTF	TGCGCCAGCTGTACCCCGGGGCAGCCTAACTATGGCTACACCTTC
TRBV20-1	.	TRBD1	TRBJ2-7	CSAREAQGEYF	TGCAGTGCTAGAGAAGCACAGGGGGAGTACTTC
TRBV2	.	.	TRBJ1-3	CASSPGGTSGNTIYF	TGTGCCAGCTCCCCCGGGGGGACCTCTGGAAACACCATATATTTT
TRBV27	.	TRBD1	TRBJ2-1	CASSLGGTEDEQFF	TGTGCCAGCAGTTTAGGTGGGACAGAAGATGAGCAGTTCTTC
TRBV19	.	.	TRBJ1-4	CASSFLLATNEKLFF	TGTGCCAGTAGTTTTCTACTTGCAACTAATGAAAAACTGTTTTTT
TRBV2	.	.	TRBJ2-7	CASSPGRPASYEQYF	TGTGCCAGCAGCCCCGGACGGCCGGCCTCCTACGAGCAGTACTTC
TRBV6-1	once	.	TRBJ2-7	CASRGPSYEQYF	TGTGCCAGTCGGGGACCCTCCTACGAGCAGTACTTC
TRBV6-4	.	.	TRBJ2-3	CASSAGSTDTQYF	TGTGCCAGCAGTGCCGGGAGCACAGATACGCAGTATTTT
TRBV11-1	.	.	TRBJ1-1	CASSLGLRNTEAFF	TGTGCCAGCAGCTTAGGTCTCAGGAACACTGAAGCTTTCTTT
TRBV5-1	.	.	TRBJ2-7	CASSLEEQLGEQYF	TGCGCCAGCAGCTTGGAAGAACAACTTGGCGAGCAGTACTTC
TRBV20-1	.	.	TRBJ1-1	CSARSHAFF	TGCAGTGCTAGAAGCCACGCTTTCTTT